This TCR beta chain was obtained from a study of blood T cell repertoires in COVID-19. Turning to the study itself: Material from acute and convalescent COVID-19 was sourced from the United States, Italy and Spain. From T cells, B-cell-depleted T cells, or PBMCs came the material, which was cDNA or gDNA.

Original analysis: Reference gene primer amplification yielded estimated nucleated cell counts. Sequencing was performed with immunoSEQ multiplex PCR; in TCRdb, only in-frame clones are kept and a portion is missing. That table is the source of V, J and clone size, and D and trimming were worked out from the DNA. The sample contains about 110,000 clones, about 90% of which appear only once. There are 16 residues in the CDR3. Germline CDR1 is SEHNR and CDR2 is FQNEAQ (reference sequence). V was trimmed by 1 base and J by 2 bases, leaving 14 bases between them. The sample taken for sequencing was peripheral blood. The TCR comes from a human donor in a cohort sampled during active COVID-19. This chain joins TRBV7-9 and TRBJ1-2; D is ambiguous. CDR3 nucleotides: TGTGCCAGCAGCTTAGTTTCCGGGGTGAGGAACTATGGCTACACCTTC. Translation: CASSLVSGVRNYGYTF.